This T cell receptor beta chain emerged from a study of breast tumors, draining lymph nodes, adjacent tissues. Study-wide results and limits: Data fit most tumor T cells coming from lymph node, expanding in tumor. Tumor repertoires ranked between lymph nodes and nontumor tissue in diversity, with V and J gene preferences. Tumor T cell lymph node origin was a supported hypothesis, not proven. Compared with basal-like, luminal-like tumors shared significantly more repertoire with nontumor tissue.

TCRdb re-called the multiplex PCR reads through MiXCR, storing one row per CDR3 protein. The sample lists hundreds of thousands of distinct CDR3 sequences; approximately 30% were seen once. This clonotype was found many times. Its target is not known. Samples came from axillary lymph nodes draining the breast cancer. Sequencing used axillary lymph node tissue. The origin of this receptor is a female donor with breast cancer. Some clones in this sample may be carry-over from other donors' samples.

The DNA for the CDR3 is TGTGCCAGCGCCCGGGAGTTCTCCTACGAGCAGTACTTC. Amino acid sequence: CASAREFSYEQYF. The chain employs TRBV28 and TRBJ2-7; possible D gene TRBD2, 6 bases. There are 13 residues in the CDR3. V was pared by 8 bases and J by 0 bases, with 11 bases between. Germline lookup yields CDR1 MDHEN and CDR2 SYDVKM.